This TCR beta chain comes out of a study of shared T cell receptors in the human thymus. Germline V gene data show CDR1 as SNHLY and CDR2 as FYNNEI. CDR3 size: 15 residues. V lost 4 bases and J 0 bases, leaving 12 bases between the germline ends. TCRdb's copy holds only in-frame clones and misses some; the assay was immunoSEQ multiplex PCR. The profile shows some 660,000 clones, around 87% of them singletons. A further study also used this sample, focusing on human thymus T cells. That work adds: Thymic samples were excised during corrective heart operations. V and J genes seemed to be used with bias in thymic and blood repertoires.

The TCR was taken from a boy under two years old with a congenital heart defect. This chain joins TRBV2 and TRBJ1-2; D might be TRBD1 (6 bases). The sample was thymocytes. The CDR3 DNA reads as TGTGCCAGCAGTGTGGGGGCCTCAGCTAACTATGGCTACACCTTC. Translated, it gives CASSVGASANYGYTF.